A single sample is the source of the 31 T cell receptor beta chains below, sequenced in a study of cytomegalovirus exposure and HLA in healthy donors. The protocol was immunoSEQ multiplex PCR, while the TCRdb copy is restricted to in-frame clones and leaves out a portion. Here the sample spans 250,000 to 400,000 clones, roughly 88% being singletons. The sequencing input was PBMCs. Receptors originate from a man aged 25 to 40 in good health and CMV-seronegative.

The J gene is TRBJ1-2, the V gene TRBV15, with 7 positions matching TRBD1. V lost 2 bases to trimming and J lost 7 bases; unmatched junction nucleotides: 13. CDR3 size: 16 residues. Germline assignment: CDR1 LNHNV and CDR2 YYDKDF (reference sequence). CDR3: CATSRRQGVLVGGYTF. In DNA form, the CDR3 reads TGTGCCACCAGCAGACGACAGGGTGTGTTGGTTGGTGGCTACACCTTC.

The chain employs TRBV11-2 and TRBJ2-7; 7 nucleotides agree with TRBD1. Trimming at V came to 3 bases and at J to 3 bases, leaving 5 bases not matched to a gene. CDR3 length: 14 amino acids. Per the germline V gene, CDR1 is SGHAT and CDR2 is FQNNGV. This CDR3 is CASSFSGQIYEQYF. The CDR3 DNA follows: TGTGCCAGCAGCTTTTCGGGACAGATCTACGAGCAGTACTTC.

The chain carries TRBV19 and TRBJ2-1, with 8 bases fitting TRBD2. There are 15 residues in the CDR3. CDR1 is LNHDA and CDR2 is SQIVND in the germline V gene (reference sequence). The junction had 14 bases not matched to a gene; V was cut back by 9 bases and J by 7 bases. The CDR3 sequence is CASLPFGGARNEQFF. The CDR3 DNA reads TGTGCCAGCCTCCCTTTCGGGGGGGCCAGAAATGAGCAGTTCTTC.

V and J are TRBV6-1 and TRBJ1-5; D gene unclear. The CDR3 length is 14 residues. The germline V and J ends were trimmed by 6 bases and 2 bases, with 11 bases remaining between them. Germline V lookup: CDR1 MNHNS, CDR2 SASEGT. CDR3 in DNA: TGTGCCAGCAGGGAGGGTTGGGGCAATCAGCCCCAGCATTTT. It is translated as CASREGWGNQPQHF.

The chain carries TRBV5-6 and TRBJ1-5; weak D call: TRBD1 (6 bases). Germline CDR1 SGHDT, CDR2 YYEEEE. V was shortened by 4 bases and J by 1 base, with 12 bases between the two germline ends. This CDR3 is 15 amino acids long. The CDR3 coding sequence is TGTGCCAGCAGCAAGACAGGATTAAGCAATCAGCCCCAGCATTTT. Translation gives CASSKTGLSNQPQHF.

The CDR3 DNA sequence: TGTGCCACCAGCAGAGTTCGGGGGGCGGATTATGGCTACACCTTC. It translates to CATSRVRGADYGYTF. The chain couples TRBV15 to TRBJ1-2; TRBD1 is a possible D gene (6 bases). The CDR3 covers 15 residues. Trimming took 1 base from V and 5 from J, leaving 14 bases between them. Germline V lookup: CDR1 LNHNV, CDR2 YYDKDF (reference sequence).

The chain employs TRBV5-6 and TRBJ1-1; no clear D gene. V lost 4 bases and J lost 1, with 8 bases in between. This CDR3 is built from 13 residues. The germline V gene has CDR1 SGHDT and CDR2 YYEEEE. The DNA for the CDR3 is TGTGCCAGCAGCCGCGACACGAACACTGAAGCTTTCTTT. Encoded protein: CASSRDTNTEAFF.

The chain recombines TRBV6-6 with TRBJ2-4, with a tentative D call TRBD2 (6 bases). The CDR3 consists of 15 residues. Germline loops: CDR1 MNHNY, CDR2 SVGAGI (reference sequence). Trimming pared 8 bases from V and 0 bases from J, leaving 14 bases between. The CDR3 here is CASGSGVIAKNIQYF. The CDR3 bases are TGTGCCAGCGGTAGCGGTGTCATAGCCAAAAACATTCAGTACTTC.

The chain uses TRBV29-1 and TRBJ2-3, with D possibly matching TRBD1 (5 bases). CDR1 is SQVTM, CDR2 ANQGSEA, per germline. This CDR3 comprises 16 residues. V lost 3 bases and J lost 2, with 18 bases in between. CDR3 protein: CSVDEFGAPNTDTQYF. The CDR3 DNA reads as TGCAGCGTTGATGAATTTGGGGCACCAAACACAGATACGCAGTATTTT.

Concerning this clone: Other nucleotide sequences from this sample produce the same CDR3. J is TRBJ2-7 and V is TRBV6-5; D is unresolved. The CDR3 runs to 13 residues. V gave up 0 bases and J gave up 1 base, with 4 bases separating them. The V gene's germline CDR1 is MNHEY and CDR2 SVGAGI. Here the CDR3 DNA reads TGTGCCAGCAGTTACTCCAGATCCTACGAGCAGTACTTC. This sequence encodes CASSYSRSYEQYF.

The rearrangement joins TRBV5-1 to TRBJ1-5, with TRBD1 matching 8 bases. Germline lookup yields CDR1 SGHRS and CDR2 YFSETQ. The CDR3 is made up of 15 amino acids. V trimming: 3 bases; J trimming: 3 bases; junction bases outside the gene matches: 5. The CDR3 DNA reads TGCGCCAGCAGCTCGGGGACAGGTAACAATCAGCCCCAGCATTTT. Translation: CASSSGTGNNQPQHF. The entire variable domain, with the rest obtained from reference TRBV5-1 and TRBJ1-5, is as follows: KAGVTQTPRYLIKTRGQQVTLSCSPISGHRSVSWYQQTPGQGLQFLFEYFSETQRNKGNFPGRFSGRQFSNSRSEMNVSTLELGDSALYLCASSSGTGNNQPQHFGDGTRLSIL.

The CDR3 coding sequence is TGCGCCAGCAGCCATCCGGGCGGACAGGCTTATCAGCCCCAGCATTTT. This translates into CASSHPGGQAYQPQHF. J is TRBJ1-5 and V is TRBV4-1, with 7 bases identical to TRBD1. Germline CDR1 and CDR2: MGHRA and YSYEKL. This CDR3 contains 16 residues. V shed 3 bases, J shed 5 bases, and the junction held 10 bases outside the gene matches.

This sequence joins TRBV7-9 and TRBJ1-1, with 9 bases matching TRBD1. Trimming at V came to 3 bases and at J to 7 bases, leaving 9 bases not matched to a gene. Per the germline V gene, CDR1 is SEHNR and CDR2 is FQNEAQ (reference sequence). CDR3 size: 15 residues. CDR3 coding DNA: TGTGCCAGCAGCTTCGGCTTACAGGGGGCCTTTGAAGCTTTCTTT. Translated: CASSFGLQGAFEAFF.

V is TRBV5-6 and J is TRBJ2-2, with 7 nucleotides matching TRBD1. Germline lookup yields CDR1 SGHDT and CDR2 YYEEEE. V was clipped by 5 bases and J by 3 bases; unmatched bases: 4. The CDR3 loop spans 14 amino acids. CDR3 DNA sequence: TGTGCCAGCAGTAGGGGGCTTGACACCGGGGAGCTGTTTTTT. Protein: CASSRGLDTGELFF.

The chain couples TRBV4-3 to TRBJ1-2, with no clear D. CDR1 and CDR2 from the germline V gene are LGHNA and YSLEER. V lost 4 bases, J lost 6 bases, and 21 bases lay in between. CDR3 length equals 16 residues. The CDR3 DNA is TGCGCCAGCAGCCCGTACACCCGGGGTTTGATGGATGGCTACACCTTC. Translation: CASSPYTRGLMDGYTF.

This clone was counted only a few times. The gene calls are TRBV10-2 and TRBJ2-1; 11 bases agree with TRBD2. V lost 6 bases and J lost 9; bases outside the gene matches: 10. Germline CDR1 and CDR2: WSHSY and SAAADI. This CDR3 spans 15 amino acids. The CDR3 nucleotides are TGCGCCAGCAGAATCCCTAGCGGGGGGTTAAGTGAGCAGTTCTTC. This translates into CASRIPSGGLSEQFF.

The chain employs TRBV7-9 and TRBJ1-1; D possibly corresponds to TRBD1 (5 bases). The germline V and J ends were trimmed by 5 bases and 0 bases, with 13 bases remaining between them. The germline V gene encodes CDR1 SEHNR and CDR2 FQNEAQ (reference sequence). The CDR3 sequence is 15 residues long. The CDR3 DNA reads TGTGCCAGCAGCCTCGGGGGGTACTTGAACACTGAAGCTTTCTTT. Translating it yields CASSLGGYLNTEAFF.

This chain links TRBV6-1 with TRBJ2-7; perhaps TRBD1 as D (6 bases). The length of the CDR3 is 14 residues. Trimming took off 7 bases at V and 7 bases at J, with 20 bases between the two ends. Germline CDR1 reads MNHNS; CDR2 reads SASEGT. CDR3 nucleotide sequence: TGTGCCAGCAAGGGGGACCGAGCAATTTATGAGCAGTACTTC. Protein product: CASKGDRAIYEQYF.

The chain is built from TRBV11-2 and TRBJ2-6; TRBD1 agrees at 7 bases. The CDR3 is made up of 18 amino acids. V shed 1 base and J 2 bases; nucleotides not matched to a gene: 8. Germline loops: CDR1 SGHAT, CDR2 FQNNGV. DNA for the CDR3: TGTGCCAGCAGCTTAGGACAGGGTGCCACGGCTGGGGCCAACGTCCTGACTTTC. It specifies CASSLGQGATAGANVLTF.

The chain combines TRBV19 with TRBJ1-1; D remains ambiguous. The germline gives CDR1 LNHDA, CDR2 SQIVND (reference sequence). Trimming stripped 0 bases from V and 1 base from J, with 9 bases between. The CDR3 totals 15 residues. In nucleotides, the CDR3 is TGTGCCAGTAGTATAGATTTGGAGGAGAACACTGAAGCTTTCTTT. It encodes CASSIDLEENTEAFF. The full variable domain, its missing parts supplied by reference TRBV19 and TRBJ1-1, is DGGITQSPKYLFRKEGQNVTLSCEQNLNHDAMYWYRQDPGQGLRLIYYSQIVNDFQKGDIAEGYSVSREKKESFPLTVTSAQKNPTAFYLCASSIDLEENTEAFFGQGTRLTVV.

This rearrangement joins TRBV2 to TRBJ1-6, with 7 bases identical to TRBD1. The CDR3 has 17 residues. Unmatched junction bases numbered 18, after V lost 6 bases and J lost 10 bases. CDR1 SNHLY and CDR2 FYNNEI come from the germline V gene. The CDR3 DNA is TGTGCCAGCAGCCCGAAGAGGGCGGAGACAGGGAGGTCACCCCTCCACTTT. Translating gives CASSPKRAETGRSPLHF. Drawing the rest from reference TRBV2 and TRBJ1-6, the complete variable domain is EPEVTQTPSHQVTQMGQEVILRCVPISNHLYFYWYRQILGQKVEFLVSFYNNEISEKSEIFDDQFSVERPDGSNFTLKIRSTKLEDSAMYFCASSPKRAETGRSPLHFGNGTRLTVT.

This clone was counted once. The genes are TRBV6-1 and TRBJ1-5; D is uncertain. Germline V gives CDR1 MNHNS, CDR2 SASEGT. The ends were cut back, 5 bases at V and 3 bases at J, with 8 bases in the middle. The CDR3 totals 13 residues. CDR3 DNA: TGTGCCAGCAGTCGACTCTCCAATCAGCCCCAGCATTTT. It translates to CASSRLSNQPQHF.

This clone was detected only a few times. This chain uses TRBV5-6 with TRBJ2-7; 8 nucleotides align to TRBD2. CDR1 is SGHDT and CDR2 is YYEEEE in the germline V gene. The CDR3 runs to 14 residues. After removal of 2 bases from V and 3 bases from J, the junction contained 4 bases not matched to a gene. The CDR3 loop is CASSFELADYEQYF. The CDR3, as DNA: TGTGCCAGCAGCTTTGAACTAGCGGACTACGAGCAGTACTTC.

V gene TRBV27 combines with J gene TRBJ2-6; TRBD1 is a possible D gene (5 bases). V was pared by 5 bases and J by 1 base, with 12 bases between. Germline V gene data show CDR1 as MNHEY and CDR2 as SMNVEV (reference sequence). The CDR3 length is 16 residues. The DNA of the CDR3 is TGTGCCAGCAGTCCCCAGGGTGGGTCTGGGGCCAACGTCCTGACTTTC. Its translation is CASSPQGGSGANVLTF.

This chain links TRBV29-1 with TRBJ2-1; a weak D match, TRBD2 (6 bases). The length of the CDR3 is 11 residues. Per the germline V gene, CDR1 is SQVTM and CDR2 is ANQGSEA. Trimming cost V 8 bases and J 12 bases, with 17 bases left between them. The CDR3 loop is CSSRVGTSQFF. CDR3 bases: TGCAGCTCTAGGGTGGGGACTTCGCAGTTCTTC.

The V and J genes are TRBV4-1 and TRBJ2-5; TRBD1 matches at 10 bases. Trimming removed 3 bases from V and 1 base from J; junction bases left unmatched: 14. Germline V lookup: CDR1 MGHRA, CDR2 YSYEKL. The CDR3 is made up of 19 amino acids. The CDR3 DNA is TGCGCCAGCAGCCACTACTCCCCCGGGACAGGGGACTTCCAAGAGACCCAGTACTTC. It translates to CASSHYSPGTGDFQETQYF.

The chain is built from TRBV10-3 and TRBJ2-7, with 8 bases that match TRBD2. Trimming at V came to 3 bases and at J to 2 bases, leaving 3 bases not matched to a gene. Germline V lookup: CDR1 ENHRY, CDR2 SYGVKD. The CDR3 extends over 14 amino acids. The DNA of the CDR3 is TGTGCCATCAGTGACGGCGGGGGGACCTACGAGCAGTACTTC. It is translated as CAISDGGGTYEQYF.

The chain is built from TRBV7-8 and TRBJ1-1; D uncertain. The V gene lost 4 bases and the J gene lost 11 bases, with 14 bases spanning the gap. The CDR3 totals 12 residues. Germline V gene lookup returns CDR1 SGHVS and CDR2 FQNEAQ. CDR3 protein: CASSYGPYYAFF. The CDR3 DNA reads as TGTGCCAGCAGCTATGGGCCCTATTACGCTTTCTTT.

The rearrangement links TRBV5-1 to TRBJ1-1; D is unclear. In germline, CDR1 is SGHRS, CDR2 YFSETQ. V was shortened by 7 bases and J by 1 base, with 11 bases between the two germline ends. There are 13 residues in the CDR3. CDR3: CASAILENTEAFF. In DNA, the CDR3 is TGCGCCAGCGCCATACTTGAGAACACTGAAGCTTTCTTT.

The chain couples TRBV7-6 to TRBJ2-3, with 9 positions matching TRBD2. CDR1 is SGHVS, CDR2 FNYEAQ, per germline. The V segment lost 1 base and the J segment 4 bases; nucleotides outside the gene matches: 6. This CDR3 region has 16 residues. In DNA form, the CDR3 reads TGTGCCAGCAGCTTAGACCTAGCGGGGTGGGCAGATACGCAGTATTTT. It yields the protein CASSLDLAGWADTQYF.

This chain links TRBV10-3 with TRBJ1-3; D gene ambiguous. Trimming removed 11 bases at V and 0 bases at J, with 14 bases between. Germline CDR1 and CDR2: ENHRY and SYGVKD. CDR3 length: 14 amino acids. CDR3 in DNA: TGTGCCTCCCGGGAGGGAGGCTCTGGAAACACCATATATTTT. Translating it yields CASREGGSGNTIYF.